This T cell receptor (beta chain) originates from a study of T-cell reconstitution after alpha-beta-depleted transplantation in children (dated by TCRdb to 2016 to 2018). About the full investigation: T-cell immune reconstitution after TCRalphabeta/CD19-depleted allogeneic hematopoietic cell transplantation in children was quantitatively tracked in the study by means of TCR repertoire profiling. Broader findings and caveats from the paper: In some patients, high TCRbeta diversity at day 60 was attributed to recipient T cells and intrathymic progenitors that had survived conditioning. The frequencies of hyperexpanded clones fell over the following months, and after one year, T-cell counts and TCRbeta diversity were mostly attributed to newly produced T cells. The apparently early recovery of alphabetaT-cell counts about two months after transplant reportedly depended on only several hundred rapidly expanded clones that came from non-depleted graft cells.

For this clonotype: Its antigen target is currently unknown. The record has no base qualities; no much larger clone is one base away.

The library was built by means of PCR. Sequencing instrument: Illumina HiSeq 2500. Molecular barcoding was employed in the preparation of TCR libraries, with unique molecular identifiers being used to normalize TCRbeta repertoire quantification. TCRdb reworked the public reads: Q25 trimming with fastp, MiXCR clone assembly, productive beta chains retained. Every entry covers one CDR3 protein and lists the most common genes and DNA from its rows. This sample is represented by about 70,000 distinct CDR3 sequences; roughly a tenth of them were singletons. The ten largest clones represent roughly 13% of the sample. Interpreted using the paper, the treatment or condition label stands for: allogeneic hematopoietic cell transplantation with graft depleted of TCRalphabeta T cells and CD19 B cells. The children who served as transplant recipients had been given grafts of TCRalphabeta/CD19-depleted allogeneic hematopoietic cells.

CDR1 and CDR2 are drawn from the germline V gene: SNHLY, FYNNEI. Deletion took 6 bases off V and 1 base off J, with a span of 19 bases between the germline ends. The cysteine opens and the valine closes a CDR3 of 16 amino acids. CDR3 DNA only is kept here, 48 bases in frame from base 1. The sequence joins TRBV2 to TRBJ2-7; TRBD1 is a weak D gene call, 6 bases matching. This clonotype was obtained from a boy younger than 18 with acute myeloid leukemia, due to receive a stem cell transplant. Specimen: PBMCs, collected before TCRalphabeta/CD19-depleted stem cell transplant. The CDR3 region reads CASRVLPSRGSYEQYV. The DNA sequence follows: TGTGCCAGCAGAGTTCTGCCGAGCAGGGGTTCCTACGAGCAGTACGTC.